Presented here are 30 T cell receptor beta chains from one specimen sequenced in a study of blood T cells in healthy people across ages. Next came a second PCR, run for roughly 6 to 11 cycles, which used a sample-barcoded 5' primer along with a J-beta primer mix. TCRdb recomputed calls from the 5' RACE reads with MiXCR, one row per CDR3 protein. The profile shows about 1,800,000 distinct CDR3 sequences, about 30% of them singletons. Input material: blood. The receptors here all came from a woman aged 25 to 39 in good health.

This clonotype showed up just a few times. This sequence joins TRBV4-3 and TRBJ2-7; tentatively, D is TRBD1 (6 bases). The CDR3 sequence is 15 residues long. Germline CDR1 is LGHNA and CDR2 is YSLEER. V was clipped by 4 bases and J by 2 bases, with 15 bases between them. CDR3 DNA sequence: TGCGCCAGCAGCCCAGCATGGGACACAGCCTACGAGCAGTACTTC. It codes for CASSPAWDTAYEQYF.

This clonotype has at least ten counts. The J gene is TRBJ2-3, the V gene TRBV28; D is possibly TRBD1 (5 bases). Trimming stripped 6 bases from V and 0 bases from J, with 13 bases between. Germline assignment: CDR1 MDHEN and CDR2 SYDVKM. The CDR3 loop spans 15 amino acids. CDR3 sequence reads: CASRNRAGSTDTQYF. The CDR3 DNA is TGTGCCAGCAGGAATAGGGCAGGGAGCACAGATACGCAGTATTTT.

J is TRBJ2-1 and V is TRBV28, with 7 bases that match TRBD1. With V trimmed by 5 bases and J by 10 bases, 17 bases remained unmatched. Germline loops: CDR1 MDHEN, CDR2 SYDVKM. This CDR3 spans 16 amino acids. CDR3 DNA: TGTGCCAGCAGTAGCCAGCACAGGGGACCTACCTACGAGCAGTTCTTC. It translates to CASSSQHRGPTYEQFF.

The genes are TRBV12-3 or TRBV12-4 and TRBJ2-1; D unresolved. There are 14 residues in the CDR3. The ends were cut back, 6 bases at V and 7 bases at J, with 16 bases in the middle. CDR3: CASRNPVWGNEQFF. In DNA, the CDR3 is TGTGCCAGCAGGAACCCTGTGTGGGGTAATGAGCAGTTCTTC.

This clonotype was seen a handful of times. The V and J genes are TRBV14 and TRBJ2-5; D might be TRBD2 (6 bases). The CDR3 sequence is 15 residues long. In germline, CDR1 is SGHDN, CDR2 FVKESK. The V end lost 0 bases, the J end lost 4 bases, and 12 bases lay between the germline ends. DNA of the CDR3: TGTGCCAGCAGCCAAGAGGGACTTTGGGGAGAGACCCAGTACTTC. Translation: CASSQEGLWGETQYF. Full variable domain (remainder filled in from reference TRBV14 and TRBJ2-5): EAGVTQFPSHSVIEKGQTVTLRCDPISGHDNLYWYRRVMGKEIKFLLHFVKESKQDESGMPNNRFLAERTGGTYSTLKVQPAELEDSGVYFCASSQEGLWGETQYFGPGTRLLVL.

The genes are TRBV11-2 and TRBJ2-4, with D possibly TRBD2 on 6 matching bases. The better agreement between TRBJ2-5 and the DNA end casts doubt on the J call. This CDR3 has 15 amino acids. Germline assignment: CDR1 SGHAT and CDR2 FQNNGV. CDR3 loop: CASSLAGRIQETQYF. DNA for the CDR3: TGTGCCAGCAGCTTGGCGGGGCGGATCCAAGAGACCCAGTACTTC.

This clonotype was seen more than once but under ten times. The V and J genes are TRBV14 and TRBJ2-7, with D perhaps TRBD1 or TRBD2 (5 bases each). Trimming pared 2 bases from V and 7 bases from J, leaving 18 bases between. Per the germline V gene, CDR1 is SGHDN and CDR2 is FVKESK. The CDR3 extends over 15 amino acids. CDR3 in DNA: TGTGCCAGCAGCCAACTGCGGGCAGGGCTGGGGGAGCAGTACTTC. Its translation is CASSQLRAGLGEQYF.

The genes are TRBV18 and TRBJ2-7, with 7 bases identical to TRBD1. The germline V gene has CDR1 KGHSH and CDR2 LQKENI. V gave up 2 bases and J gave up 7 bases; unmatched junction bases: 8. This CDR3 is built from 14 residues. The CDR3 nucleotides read TGTGCCAGCTCACCATCACGACAGGGCAATGAGCAGTACTTC. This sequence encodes CASSPSRQGNEQYF.

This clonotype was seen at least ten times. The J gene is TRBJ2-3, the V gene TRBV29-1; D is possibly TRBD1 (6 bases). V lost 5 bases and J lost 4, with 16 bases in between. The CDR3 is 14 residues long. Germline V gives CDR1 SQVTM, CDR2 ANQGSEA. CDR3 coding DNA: TGCAGCGTTACTGATGGGGGCCCTCCAGATACGCAGTATTTT. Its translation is CSVTDGGPPDTQYF.

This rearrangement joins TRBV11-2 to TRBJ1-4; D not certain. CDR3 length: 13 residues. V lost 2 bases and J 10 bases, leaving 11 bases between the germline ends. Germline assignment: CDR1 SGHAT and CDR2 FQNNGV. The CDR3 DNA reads TGTGCCAGCAGCTTATCTGCAGAGTTAAAACTGTTTTTT. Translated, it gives CASSLSAELKLFF.

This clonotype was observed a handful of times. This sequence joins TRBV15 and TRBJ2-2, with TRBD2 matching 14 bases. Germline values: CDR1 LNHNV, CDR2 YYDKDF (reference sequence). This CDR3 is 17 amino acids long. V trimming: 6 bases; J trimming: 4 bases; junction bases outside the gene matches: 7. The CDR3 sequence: CATRAGLAGEGTGELFF. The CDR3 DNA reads TGTGCCACCAGAGCGGGACTAGCGGGAGAGGGCACCGGGGAGCTGTTTTTT.

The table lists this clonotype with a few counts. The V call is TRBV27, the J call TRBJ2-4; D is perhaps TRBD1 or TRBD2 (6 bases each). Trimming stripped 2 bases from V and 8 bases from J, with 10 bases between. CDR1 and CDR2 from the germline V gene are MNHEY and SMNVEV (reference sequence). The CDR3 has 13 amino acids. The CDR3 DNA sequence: TGTGCCAGCAGTTTAGGGGGGCGGGACATTCAGTACTTC. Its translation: CASSLGGRDIQYF.

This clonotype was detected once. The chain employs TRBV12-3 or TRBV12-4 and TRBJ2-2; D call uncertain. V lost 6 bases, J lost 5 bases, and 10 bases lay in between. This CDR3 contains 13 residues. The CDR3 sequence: CASRRPGTGELFF. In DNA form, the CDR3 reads TGTGCCAGCAGACGGCCCGGGACCGGGGAGCTGTTTTTT.

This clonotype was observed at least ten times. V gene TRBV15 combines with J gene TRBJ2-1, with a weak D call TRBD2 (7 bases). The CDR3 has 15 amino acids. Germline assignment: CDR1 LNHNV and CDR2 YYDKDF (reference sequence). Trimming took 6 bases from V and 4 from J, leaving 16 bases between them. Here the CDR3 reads CATRFRGAGYNEQFF. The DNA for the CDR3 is TGTGCCACCAGGTTCCGGGGGGCCGGATACAATGAGCAGTTCTTC.

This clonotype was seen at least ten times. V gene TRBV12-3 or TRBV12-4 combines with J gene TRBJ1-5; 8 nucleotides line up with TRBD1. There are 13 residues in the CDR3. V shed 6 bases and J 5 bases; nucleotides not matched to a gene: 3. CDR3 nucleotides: TGTGCCAGCAGCCGACAGGGGCATCAGCCCCAGCATTTT. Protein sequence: CASSRQGHQPQHF.

The CDR3 reads CASSIELAGKRGKQYF. The CDR3 DNA reads TGCGCCAGCAGCATAGAACTAGCGGGGAAGAGAGGCAAGCAGTACTTC. This chain uses TRBV5-1 with TRBJ2-7; 10 bases are a match to TRBD2. The CDR3 is 16 amino acids. The trim removed 4 bases at V and 8 bases at J, leaving 15 bases unmatched. Per germline, CDR1 SGHRS and CDR2 YFSETQ.

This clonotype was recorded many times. The CDR3 sequence: CASSPQFGEQFF. Written as DNA, the CDR3 is TGCGCCAGCAGCCCTCAGTTCGGTGAGCAGTTCTTC. The rearrangement uses TRBV4-3 and TRBJ2-1, with D unresolved. Trimming took off 4 bases at V and 9 bases at J, with 10 bases between the two ends. Germline-derived CDR1 and CDR2 are LGHNA and YSLEER. This CDR3 spans 12 amino acids.

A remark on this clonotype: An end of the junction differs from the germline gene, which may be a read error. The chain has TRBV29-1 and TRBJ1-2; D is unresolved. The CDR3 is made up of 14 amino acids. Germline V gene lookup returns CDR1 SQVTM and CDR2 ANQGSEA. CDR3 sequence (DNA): TGCGGCGTAGCGAAAAGCGGACGTGGCTATGGCTACACCTTC. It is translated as CGVAKSGRGYGYTF.

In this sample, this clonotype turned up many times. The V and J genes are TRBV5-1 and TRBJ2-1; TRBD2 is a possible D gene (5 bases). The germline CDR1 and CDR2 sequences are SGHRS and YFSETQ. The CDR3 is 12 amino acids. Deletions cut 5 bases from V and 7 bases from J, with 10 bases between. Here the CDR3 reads CASRGEGNEQFF. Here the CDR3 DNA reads TGCGCCAGCAGGGGAGAGGGTAATGAGCAGTTCTTC.

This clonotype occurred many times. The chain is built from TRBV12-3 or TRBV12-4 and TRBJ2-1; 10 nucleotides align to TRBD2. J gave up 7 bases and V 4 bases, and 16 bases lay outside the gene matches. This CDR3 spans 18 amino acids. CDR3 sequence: CASSSVLAGVITGNEQFF. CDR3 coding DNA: TGTGCCAGCAGTTCGGTTCTAGCGGGGGTCATAACGGGGAATGAGCAGTTCTTC.

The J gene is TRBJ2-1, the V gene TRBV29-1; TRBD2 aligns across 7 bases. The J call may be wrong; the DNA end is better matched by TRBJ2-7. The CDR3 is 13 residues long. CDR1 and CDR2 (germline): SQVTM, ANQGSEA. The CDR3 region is CSQRGSSYNEQYF. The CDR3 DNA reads TGCAGCCAACGCGGGAGCTCCTACAATGAGCAGTACTTC.

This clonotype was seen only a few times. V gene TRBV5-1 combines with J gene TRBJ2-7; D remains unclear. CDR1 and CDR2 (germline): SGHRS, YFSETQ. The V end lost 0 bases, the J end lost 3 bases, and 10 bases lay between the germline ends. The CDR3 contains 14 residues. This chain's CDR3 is CASSLVRPGYEQYF. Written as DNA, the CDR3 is TGCGCCAGCAGCTTGGTAAGGCCAGGCTACGAGCAGTACTTC.

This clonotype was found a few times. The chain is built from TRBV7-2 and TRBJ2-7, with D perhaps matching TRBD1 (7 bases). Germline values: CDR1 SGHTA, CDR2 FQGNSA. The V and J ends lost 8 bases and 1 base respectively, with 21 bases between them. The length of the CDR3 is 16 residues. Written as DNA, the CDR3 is TGTGCCAGCTGCCGCTCAGGGGGGCCCAATTCCTACGAGCAGTACTTC. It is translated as CASCRSGGPNSYEQYF.

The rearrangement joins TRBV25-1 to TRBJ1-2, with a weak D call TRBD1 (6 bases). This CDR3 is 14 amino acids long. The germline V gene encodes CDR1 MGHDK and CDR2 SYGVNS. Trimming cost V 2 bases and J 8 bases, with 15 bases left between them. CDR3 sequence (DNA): TGTGCCAGCAGTGAACTAGCGGACAGAATAGGCTACACCTTC. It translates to CASSELADRIGYTF.

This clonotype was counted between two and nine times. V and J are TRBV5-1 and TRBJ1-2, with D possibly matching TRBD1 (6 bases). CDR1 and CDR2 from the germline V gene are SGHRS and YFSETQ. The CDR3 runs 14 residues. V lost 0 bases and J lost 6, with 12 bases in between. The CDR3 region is CASSLAIGGNGYTF. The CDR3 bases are TGCGCCAGCAGCTTGGCCATAGGGGGGAATGGCTACACCTTC.

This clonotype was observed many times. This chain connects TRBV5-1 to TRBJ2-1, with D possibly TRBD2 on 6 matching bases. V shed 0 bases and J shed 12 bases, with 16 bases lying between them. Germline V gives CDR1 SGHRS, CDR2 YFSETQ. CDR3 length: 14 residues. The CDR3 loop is CASSLVATAGRQFF. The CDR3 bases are TGCGCCAGCAGCTTGGTCGCGACGGCGGGGCGGCAGTTCTTC.

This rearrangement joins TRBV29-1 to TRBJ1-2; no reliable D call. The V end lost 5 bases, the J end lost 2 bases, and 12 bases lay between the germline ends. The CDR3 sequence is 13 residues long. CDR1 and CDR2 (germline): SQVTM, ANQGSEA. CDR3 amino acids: CSVNTAENYGYTF. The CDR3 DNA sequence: TGCAGCGTTAATACAGCCGAAAACTATGGCTACACCTTC.

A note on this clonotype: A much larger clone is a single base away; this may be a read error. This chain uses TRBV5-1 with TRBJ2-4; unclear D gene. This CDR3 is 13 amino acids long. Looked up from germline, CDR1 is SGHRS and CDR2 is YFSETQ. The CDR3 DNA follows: TGCGCCAGCAGCTTCCCGGGCAAAAACATTCGGTACTTC. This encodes CASSFPGKNIRYF.

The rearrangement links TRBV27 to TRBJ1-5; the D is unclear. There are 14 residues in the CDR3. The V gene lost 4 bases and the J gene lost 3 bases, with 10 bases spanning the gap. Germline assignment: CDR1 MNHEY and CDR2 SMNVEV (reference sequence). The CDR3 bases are TGTGCCAGCAGTTCCGCTCTACTCAATCAGCCCCAGCATTTT. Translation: CASSSALLNQPQHF.

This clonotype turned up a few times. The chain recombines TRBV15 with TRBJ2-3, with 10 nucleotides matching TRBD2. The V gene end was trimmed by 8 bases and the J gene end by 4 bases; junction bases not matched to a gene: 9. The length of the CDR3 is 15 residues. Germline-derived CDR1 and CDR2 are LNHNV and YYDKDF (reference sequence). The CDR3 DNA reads TGTGCCACCGAAGAAGCGGGGGGGGTATCAGATACGCAGTATTTT. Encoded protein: CATEEAGGVSDTQYF.